This TCR beta chain emerged from a study of blood T cell repertoires in COVID-19. Across the whole study: Samples taken during acute and convalescent COVID-19 were collected in the United States, Italy and Spain.

The Seattle patients joined while their infection was active and were tracked longitudinally afterward. The germline V gene encodes CDR1 MGHRA and CDR2 YSYEKL. This CDR3 is 16 amino acids long. V trimming: 2 bases; J trimming: 5 bases; junction bases outside the gene matches: 8. TCRdb's copy holds only in-frame clones and misses some; the assay was immunoSEQ multiplex PCR. The table shows 300,000 to 350,000 clones, with about 93% occurring only once. The sequencing sample was made of peripheral blood. The chain carries TRBV4-1 and TRBJ2-5; 10 bases map to TRBD2. The sequence was collected from a woman aged 25 to 39 with COVID-19, enrolled during active disease. CDR3 region: CASSQPSSGSRETQYF. The CDR3 DNA follows: TGCGCCAGCAGCCAACCCTCTAGCGGGAGTCGGGAGACCCAGTACTTC.